These 10 T cell receptor beta chains were sequenced from one sample in a study of beta chain features in type 1 diabetes. Sequenced material consisted of expressed TCRB transcripts (all of the isolated RNA was reverse transcribed). The method was immunoSEQ multiplex PCR; TCRdb's version includes in-frame clones alone and lacks a portion of them. The sample has hundreds of thousands of clones, about 15% seen once; the top ten hold about 0.04%. Specimen: naive CD4+ T cells from blood. Receptor source: a man in his thirties or forties in good health.

This clone has more than one count but fewer than ten. The V and J genes are TRBV23-1 and TRBJ2-7, with D hard to call. TRBV23-1 is sorted into the ORF group, with uncertain function. The CDR3 covers 9 residues. Trimming took 5 bases from V and 4 from J, leaving 0 bases between them. The CDR3 sequence is CASSYEQYF. CDR3 nucleotides: TGCGCCAGCAGTTACGAGCAGTACTTC.

This clone was observed a few times. The V and J genes are TRBV4-2 and TRBJ2-1, with D perhaps matching TRBD2 (6 bases). The CDR3 runs 16 residues. The germline gives CDR1 LGHNA, CDR2 YNFKEQ. V was trimmed by 0 bases and J by 8 bases, leaving 17 bases between them. DNA of the CDR3: TGTGCCAGCAGCCAAGAAGCGGGTGGGTTGTCTGATGAGCAGTTCTTC. As protein: CASSQEAGGLSDEQFF.

The sample holds a few counts of this clone. The chain has TRBV29-1 and TRBJ1-5, with D possibly matching TRBD1 (5 bases). The CDR3 contains 13 residues. V was clipped by 6 bases and J by 9 bases, with 18 bases between them. From germline, CDR1 is SQVTM and CDR2 ANQGSEA. The CDR3 nucleotides read TGCAGCGTCCGGGGGTCGCGGGGTGCGCCCCAGCATTTT. Protein: CSVRGSRGAPQHF.

This clone appeared a few times. The rearrangement uses TRBV7-9 and TRBJ2-5, with no clear D. CDR1 and CDR2 from the germline V gene are SEHNR and FQNEAQ (reference sequence). Trimming removed 1 base at V and 1 base at J, with 7 bases between. The CDR3 consists of 14 residues. CDR3 in amino acids: CASSLVRAQETQYF. The DNA of the CDR3 is TGTGCCAGCAGCTTAGTCCGGGCCCAAGAGACCCAGTACTTC.

The chain carries TRBV4-3 and TRBJ2-3, with D perhaps TRBD2 (6 bases). Germline CDR1 LGHNA, CDR2 YSLEER. The CDR3 loop spans 17 amino acids. Between the trimmed V and J ends, which lost 0 bases and 4 bases, there was a span of 17 bases. The CDR3 protein is CASSQDRTSFVPDTQYF. Here the CDR3 DNA reads TGCGCCAGCAGCCAAGATCGTACTAGCTTTGTTCCAGATACGCAGTATTTT.

This clone was seen only a few times. This sequence joins TRBV7-2 and TRBJ2-5; D perhaps matches TRBD2 (5 bases). CDR3 length equals 14 residues. In germline, CDR1 is SGHTA, CDR2 FQGNSA. Trimming took off 2 bases at V and 3 bases at J, with 10 bases between the two ends. The DNA of the CDR3 is TGTGCCAGCAGCTTATTTTCTAGCAAAGAGACCCAGTACTTC. This translates into CASSLFSSKETQYF.

As for this clone: At the DNA level, this CDR3 is encoded by other sequences in the same sample as well. The gene calls are TRBV30 and TRBJ2-3; D is undetermined. Germline V gene lookup returns CDR1 GTSNPN and CDR2 SVGIG (reference sequence). V lost 0 bases, J lost 3 bases, and 4 bases lay in between. There are 12 residues in the CDR3. CDR3 region: CAWSVLTDTQYF. CDR3 sequence (DNA): TGTGCCTGGAGTGTACTAACAGATACGCAGTATTTT.

V gene TRBV9 combines with J gene TRBJ2-7; weak D call: TRBD2 (5 bases). Trimming pared 2 bases from V and 5 bases from J, leaving 8 bases between. This CDR3 comprises 12 residues. Per germline, CDR1 SGDLS and CDR2 YYNGEE. CDR3 loop: CASSVERHEQYV. The CDR3 nucleotides read TGTGCCAGCAGCGTGGAGCGGCACGAGCAGTACGTC.

This chain links TRBV9 with TRBJ2-6, with D uncertain. Deletions cut 3 bases from V and 0 bases from J, with 4 bases between. Germline V gene lookup returns CDR1 SGDLS and CDR2 YYNGEE. This CDR3 region has 14 residues. The CDR3: CASSGSSGANVLTF. CDR3 nucleotides: TGTGCCAGCAGCGGCAGCTCTGGGGCCAACGTCCTGACTTTC.

This chain links TRBV5-1 with TRBJ2-5, with D unclear. This CDR3 has 13 amino acids. Germline CDR1 and CDR2: SGHRS and YFSETQ. The germline V and J ends were trimmed by 5 bases and 5 bases, with 13 bases remaining between them. As DNA, the CDR3 is TGCGCCAGCAGGTCGAGCTCGTTGGAGACCCAGTACTTC. It yields the protein CASRSSSLETQYF.